The sequence of this TCR beta chain was determined in a study of beta chain features in type 1 diabetes. Study findings and constraints: Among patients with Type 1 diabetes, TCRB CDR3s were moderately but significantly shorter in every one of the four CD4+ subsets. For type 1 diabetes patients, VDJ junctions showed fewer insertions and more deletions.

The entirety of the isolated RNA underwent reverse transcription, so expressed TCRB transcripts were sequenced. Clones were sequenced by immunoSEQ multiplex PCR, and TCRdb holds only the in-frame ones, with some missing. The sample consists of 150,000 to 200,000 clones, 63% of them appearing once. Only one heparinised blood draw was taken per donor, and its volume averaged about 120 mL. Details on this clone: Its matching antigen is unknown.

The CDR3 consists of 18 residues. V lost 2 bases to trimming and J lost 3 bases; unmatched junction nucleotides: 11. Germline lookup yields CDR1 SGDLS and CDR2 YYNGEE. This rearrangement joins TRBV9 to TRBJ2-1, with TRBD2 identical over 10 bases. Sequencing used naive CD4+ T cells from blood. This clonotype was sampled from a man aged 25 to 45 with type 1 diabetes. CDR3 coding DNA: TGTGCCAGCAGCGTCACCCCCATGACTAGCGGGTACTACAATGAGCAGTTCTTC. This sequence encodes CASSVTPMTSGYYNEQFF. The full variable domain, with the rest looked up from reference TRBV9 and TRBJ2-1, is DSGVTQTPKHLITATGQRVTLRCSPRSGDLSVYWYQQSLDQGLQFLIQYYNGEERAKGNILERFSAQQFPDLHSELNLSSLELGDSALYFCASSVTPMTSGYYNEQFFGPGTRLTVL.